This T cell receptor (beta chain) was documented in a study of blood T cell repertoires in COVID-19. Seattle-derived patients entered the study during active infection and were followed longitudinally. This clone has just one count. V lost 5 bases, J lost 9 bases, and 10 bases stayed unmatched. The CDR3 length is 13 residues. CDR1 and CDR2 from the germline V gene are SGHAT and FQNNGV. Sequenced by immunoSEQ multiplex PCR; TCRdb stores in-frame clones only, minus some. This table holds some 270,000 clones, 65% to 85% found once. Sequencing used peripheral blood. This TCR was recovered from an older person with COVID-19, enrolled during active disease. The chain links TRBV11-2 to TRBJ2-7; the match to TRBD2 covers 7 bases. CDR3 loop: CASSPVAGDLQYF. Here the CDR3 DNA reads TGTGCCAGCAGCCCCGTGGCGGGAGACTTGCAGTACTTC.